This entry lists 23 T cell receptor beta chains sequenced from one sample in a study of cytomegalovirus exposure and HLA in healthy donors. It was with 60 Vbeta and 13 Jbeta primers that the PCR ran. Sequenced by immunoSEQ multiplex PCR; TCRdb stores in-frame clones only, minus some. The record lists fewer than 130,000 clones, of which the ten most abundant hold about 0.59%. Sequencing was performed on PBMCs. The receptors come from a man aged 50 to 60 in good health and CMV-seronegative.

The genes are TRBV5-6 and TRBJ1-2; D call uncertain. The germline V gene has CDR1 SGHDT and CDR2 YYEEEE. With 4 bases removed from V and 4 bases from J, the gap between germline ends came to 14 bases. The CDR3 covers 14 residues. CDR3: CASSPREEGYGYTF. The CDR3 nucleotides are TGTGCCAGCAGCCCCCGAGAGGAGGGCTATGGCTACACCTTC.

V is TRBV9 and J is TRBJ2-7; the D gene is possibly TRBD2 (5 bases). The ends were cut back, 2 bases at V and 5 bases at J, with 20 bases in the middle. This CDR3 has 16 residues. Germline CDR1 and CDR2: SGDLS and YYNGEE. CDR3: CASSVGTVVGEDEQYF. In nucleotides, the CDR3 is TGTGCCAGCAGCGTCGGAACCGTCGTCGGGGAAGACGAGCAGTACTTC. The complete variable domain, with remaining parts taken from reference TRBV9 and TRBJ2-7, reads DSGVTQTPKHLITATGQRVTLRCSPRSGDLSVYWYQQSLDQGLQFLIQYYNGEERAKGNILERFSAQQFPDLHSELNLSSLELGDSALYFCASSVGTVVGEDEQYFGPGTRLTVT.

The chain links TRBV5-6 to TRBJ2-5, with a weak D call TRBD2 (6 bases). The J call may not be correct, given that the DNA end is closer to TRBJ2-7. This CDR3 region has 11 residues. The germline V gene encodes CDR1 SGHDT and CDR2 YYEEEE. The CDR3 region has the DNA TGTGCCAGCACTTGGGGGGACGAGCAGTACTTC. It specifies CASTWGDEQYF.

The rearrangement joins TRBV6-5 to TRBJ2-3; 9 nucleotides line up with TRBD1. The CDR3 has 15 amino acids. CDR1 is MNHEY, CDR2 SVGAGI, per germline. V lost 4 bases to trimming and J lost 2 bases; unmatched junction nucleotides: 4. The chain's CDR3 is CASSSGTGPTDTQYF. The CDR3 nucleotides read TGTGCCAGCAGTTCCGGGACAGGGCCCACAGATACGCAGTATTTT.

The chain uses TRBV7-9 and TRBJ2-3, with 9 positions matching TRBD1. The CDR3 sequence is 16 residues long. With 5 bases clipped from V and 8 bases from J, the junction kept 14 bases outside the gene matches. CDR1 and CDR2 from the germline V gene are SEHNR and FQNEAQ (reference sequence). CDR3 region: CASSLPGTGNYATQYF. The DNA of the CDR3 is TGTGCCAGCAGCCTACCCGGGACAGGGAATTATGCTACGCAGTATTTT.

The rearrangement joins TRBV5-4 to TRBJ2-5; TRBD2 agrees at 10 bases. The J segment lost 5 bases and the V segment lost 0 bases, leaving 7 bases of the junction unmatched. The CDR3 length is 16 residues. Germline CDR1 SGHNT, CDR2 YYREEE (reference sequence). The CDR3 DNA sequence: TGTGCCAGCAGCTTGGAGGCTAGCGGGAGCCGGGAGACCCAGTACTTC. This encodes CASSLEASGSRETQYF.

The V and J genes are TRBV6-5 and TRBJ2-7; D is perhaps TRBD1 (6 bases). The CDR3 has 16 residues. The V end was cut by 2 bases, the J end by 0 bases, with 14 bases between. The germline V gene has CDR1 MNHEY and CDR2 SVGAGI. The CDR3 coding sequence is TGTGCCAGCAGTTACCGACAGGTCTCAAGCTCCTACGAGCAGTACTTC. It translates to CASSYRQVSSSYEQYF.

This chain joins TRBV6-6 and TRBJ1-5; the match to TRBD1 covers 7 bases. This CDR3 comprises 16 residues. The germline gives CDR1 MNHNY, CDR2 SVGAGI (reference sequence). J lost 2 bases, V lost 2 bases, and 6 bases had no gene match. The CDR3 coding sequence is TGTGCCAGCAGTTACAAACAGGGGTTGGGCAATCAGCCCCAGCATTTT. This codes for CASSYKQGLGNQPQHF.

The V call is TRBV15, the J call TRBJ2-5; 8 bases are a match to TRBD1. V gave up 1 base and J gave up 2 bases; unmatched junction bases: 0. CDR1 is LNHNV and CDR2 is YYDKDF in the germline V gene (reference sequence). The CDR3 is 14 amino acids. CDR3 coding DNA: TGTGCCACCAGCAGAGGGACAGGGCAAGAGACCCAGTACTTC. Translating gives CATSRGTGQETQYF.

This sequence joins TRBV18 and TRBJ1-1; tentatively, D is TRBD1 (5 bases). There are 13 residues in the CDR3. Trimming took 6 bases from V and 1 from J, leaving 9 bases between them. CDR1 and CDR2 from the germline V gene are KGHSH and LQKENI. CDR3 DNA: TGTGCCAGCTCCCGAGACAGGAACACTGAAGCTTTCTTT. Amino acids: CASSRDRNTEAFF.

The chain uses TRBV9 and TRBJ2-1; 9 nucleotides match TRBD2. The CDR3 is 16 amino acids. The germline V gene has CDR1 SGDLS and CDR2 YYNGEE. J gave up 7 bases and V 6 bases, and 14 bases lay outside the gene matches. CDR3 sequence reads: CASTPGLAGAGNEQFF. Written as DNA, the CDR3 is TGTGCCAGCACCCCGGGTTTAGCGGGAGCGGGGAATGAGCAGTTCTTC.

The chain joins TRBV14 to TRBJ2-1, with TRBD2 matching over 7 bases. CDR3 length: 15 amino acids. Germline V gene data show CDR1 as SGHDN and CDR2 as FVKESK. Losses at the gene ends were 1 base for V and 2 bases for J; bases not matched to a gene: 2. The CDR3 nucleotides are TGTGCCAGCAGCCAAGTGGGAGGGGCCTACAATGAGCAGTTCTTC. Protein: CASSQVGGAYNEQFF.

V and J are TRBV11-3 and TRBJ2-7; 9 nucleotides agree with TRBD1. Per germline, CDR1 SGHNT and CDR2 YENEEA. This CDR3 contains 15 residues. J gave up 5 bases and V 7 bases, and 12 bases lay outside the gene matches. The CDR3 DNA reads as TGTGCCAGCACCACCATCGGGACAGGGTCGCACGAGCAGTACTTC. Protein: CASTTIGTGSHEQYF.

The chain carries TRBV19 and TRBJ1-1; no reliable D call. V was clipped by 6 bases and J by 5 bases, with 7 bases between them. The CDR3 consists of 11 residues. The germline gives CDR1 LNHDA, CDR2 SQIVND (reference sequence). The chain's CDR3 is CASRTWTEAFF. The CDR3 nucleotides are TGTGCCAGTAGAACTTGGACTGAAGCTTTCTTT.

The rearrangement joins TRBV7-2 to TRBJ1-5; 7 nucleotides align to TRBD1. With V trimmed by 5 bases and J by 5 bases, 6 bases remained unmatched. Germline CDR1 reads SGHTA; CDR2 reads FQGNSA. The CDR3 contains 14 residues. The CDR3 is CASSPGQADQPQHF. The DNA for the CDR3 is TGTGCCAGCAGCCCCGGACAGGCAGATCAGCCCCAGCATTTT.

The rearrangement uses TRBV19 and TRBJ1-1; 7 bases agree with TRBD1. The germline V gene has CDR1 LNHDA and CDR2 SQIVND (reference sequence). The J segment lost 4 bases and the V segment lost 5 bases, leaving 1 base of the junction unmatched. This CDR3 has 12 amino acids. CDR3 residues: CASSPGGTEAFF. The CDR3 DNA is TGTGCCAGTAGTCCAGGGGGCACTGAAGCTTTCTTT.

On this clone itself: At one boundary the junction diverges from the germline segment, which might be a read error. Additional DNA sequences in this sample encode the identical CDR3. The CDR3 region has the DNA TGCGCCAGCAGCTGGGACAGCCAAGAAACCCAGTACTTC. Residues: CASSWDSQETQYF. V usage is TRBV5-1 and J usage is TRBJ2-5; TRBD1 aligns across 7 bases. Germline CDR1 and CDR2: SGHRS and YFSETQ. This CDR3 contains 13 residues. Full variable domain (outside the CDR3, taken from reference TRBV5-1 and TRBJ2-5): KAGVTQTPRYLIKTRGQQVTLSCSPISGHRSVSWYQQTPGQGLQFLFEYFSETQRNKGNFPGRFSGRQFSNSRSEMNVSTLELGDSALYLCASSWDSQETQYFGPGTRLLVL.

CDR3 nucleotide sequence: TGCAGCGTTGTGAGCGCGACTAGCGGGAGGACGAACACCGGGGAGCTGTTTTTT. It is translated as CSVVSATSGRTNTGELFF. The V and J genes are TRBV29-1 and TRBJ2-2, with TRBD2 identical over 13 bases. This CDR3 spans 18 amino acids. Germline V gene lookup returns CDR1 SQVTM and CDR2 ANQGSEA. Unmatched junction bases numbered 8, after V lost 4 bases and J lost 0 bases.

The rearrangement joins TRBV5-1 to TRBJ2-5; 7 bases agree with TRBD1. Germline lookup yields CDR1 SGHRS and CDR2 YFSETQ. The CDR3 spans 15 residues. V trimming: 4 bases; J trimming: 2 bases; junction bases outside the gene matches: 8. Here the CDR3 DNA reads TGCGCCAGCAGCCGGGACGGGACAGCTCAAGAGACCCAGTACTTC. Protein product: CASSRDGTAQETQYF.

The chain recombines TRBV4-2 with TRBJ1-6; 9 bases are a match to TRBD1. The J segment lost 9 bases and the V segment lost 0 bases, leaving 9 bases of the junction unmatched. From germline, CDR1 is LGHNA and CDR2 YNFKEQ. The CDR3 spans 17 residues. This chain's CDR3 is CASSQELGQGGGSPLHF. The CDR3 DNA is TGTGCCAGCAGCCAAGAGTTGGGACAGGGCGGAGGTTCACCCCTCCACTTT.

This rearrangement joins TRBV12-5 to TRBJ2-7, with TRBD2 matching over 7 bases. The CDR3 has 13 residues. Germline V gene lookup returns CDR1 LGHNT and CDR2 FRNRAP. J gave up 4 bases and V 4 bases, and 4 bases lay outside the gene matches. The CDR3 DNA follows: TGTGCTAGTGGTTGGGGCGGGGGTTACGAGCAGTACTTC. Its translation: CASGWGGGYEQYF.

The chain links TRBV7-2 to TRBJ2-7; 9 bases line up with TRBD2. The CDR3 covers 15 residues. V shed 4 bases, J shed 2 bases, and the junction held 6 bases outside the gene matches. Germline-derived CDR1 and CDR2 are SGHTA and FQGNSA. The CDR3 protein is CASSSRLAATYEQYF. DNA for the CDR3: TGTGCCAGCAGCTCGCGACTAGCGGCAACCTACGAGCAGTACTTC.

This chain links TRBV12-5 with TRBJ2-7; 7 bases fit TRBD2. CDR3 length equals 18 residues. The V segment lost 2 bases and the J segment 2 bases; nucleotides outside the gene matches: 15. CDR1 is LGHNT and CDR2 is FRNRAP in the germline V gene. CDR3 DNA: TGTGCTAGTGGTTTGACCTACACTAGCGTCAGCCTTACCTACGAGCAGTACTTC. Its translation: CASGLTYTSVSLTYEQYF.